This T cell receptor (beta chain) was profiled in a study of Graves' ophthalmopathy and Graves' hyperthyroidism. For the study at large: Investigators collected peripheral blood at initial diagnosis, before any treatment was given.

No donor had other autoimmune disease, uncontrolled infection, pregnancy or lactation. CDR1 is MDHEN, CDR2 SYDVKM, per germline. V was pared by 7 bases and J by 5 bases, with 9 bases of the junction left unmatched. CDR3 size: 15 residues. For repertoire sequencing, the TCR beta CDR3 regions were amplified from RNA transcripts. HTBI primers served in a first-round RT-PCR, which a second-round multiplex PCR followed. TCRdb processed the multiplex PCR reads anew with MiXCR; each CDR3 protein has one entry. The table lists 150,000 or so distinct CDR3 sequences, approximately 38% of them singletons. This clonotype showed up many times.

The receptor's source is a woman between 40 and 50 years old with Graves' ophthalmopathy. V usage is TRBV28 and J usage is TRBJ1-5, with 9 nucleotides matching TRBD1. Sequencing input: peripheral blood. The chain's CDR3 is CASNRGGQGDQPQHF. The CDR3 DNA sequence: TGTGCCAGCAACCGGGGGGGACAGGGAGATCAGCCCCAGCATTTT. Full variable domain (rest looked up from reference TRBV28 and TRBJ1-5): DVKVTQSSRYLVKRTGEKVFLECVQDMDHENMFWYRQDPGLGLRLIYFSYDVKMKEKGDIPEGYSVSREKKERFSLILESASTNQTSMYLCASNRGGQGDQPQHFGDGTRLSIL.